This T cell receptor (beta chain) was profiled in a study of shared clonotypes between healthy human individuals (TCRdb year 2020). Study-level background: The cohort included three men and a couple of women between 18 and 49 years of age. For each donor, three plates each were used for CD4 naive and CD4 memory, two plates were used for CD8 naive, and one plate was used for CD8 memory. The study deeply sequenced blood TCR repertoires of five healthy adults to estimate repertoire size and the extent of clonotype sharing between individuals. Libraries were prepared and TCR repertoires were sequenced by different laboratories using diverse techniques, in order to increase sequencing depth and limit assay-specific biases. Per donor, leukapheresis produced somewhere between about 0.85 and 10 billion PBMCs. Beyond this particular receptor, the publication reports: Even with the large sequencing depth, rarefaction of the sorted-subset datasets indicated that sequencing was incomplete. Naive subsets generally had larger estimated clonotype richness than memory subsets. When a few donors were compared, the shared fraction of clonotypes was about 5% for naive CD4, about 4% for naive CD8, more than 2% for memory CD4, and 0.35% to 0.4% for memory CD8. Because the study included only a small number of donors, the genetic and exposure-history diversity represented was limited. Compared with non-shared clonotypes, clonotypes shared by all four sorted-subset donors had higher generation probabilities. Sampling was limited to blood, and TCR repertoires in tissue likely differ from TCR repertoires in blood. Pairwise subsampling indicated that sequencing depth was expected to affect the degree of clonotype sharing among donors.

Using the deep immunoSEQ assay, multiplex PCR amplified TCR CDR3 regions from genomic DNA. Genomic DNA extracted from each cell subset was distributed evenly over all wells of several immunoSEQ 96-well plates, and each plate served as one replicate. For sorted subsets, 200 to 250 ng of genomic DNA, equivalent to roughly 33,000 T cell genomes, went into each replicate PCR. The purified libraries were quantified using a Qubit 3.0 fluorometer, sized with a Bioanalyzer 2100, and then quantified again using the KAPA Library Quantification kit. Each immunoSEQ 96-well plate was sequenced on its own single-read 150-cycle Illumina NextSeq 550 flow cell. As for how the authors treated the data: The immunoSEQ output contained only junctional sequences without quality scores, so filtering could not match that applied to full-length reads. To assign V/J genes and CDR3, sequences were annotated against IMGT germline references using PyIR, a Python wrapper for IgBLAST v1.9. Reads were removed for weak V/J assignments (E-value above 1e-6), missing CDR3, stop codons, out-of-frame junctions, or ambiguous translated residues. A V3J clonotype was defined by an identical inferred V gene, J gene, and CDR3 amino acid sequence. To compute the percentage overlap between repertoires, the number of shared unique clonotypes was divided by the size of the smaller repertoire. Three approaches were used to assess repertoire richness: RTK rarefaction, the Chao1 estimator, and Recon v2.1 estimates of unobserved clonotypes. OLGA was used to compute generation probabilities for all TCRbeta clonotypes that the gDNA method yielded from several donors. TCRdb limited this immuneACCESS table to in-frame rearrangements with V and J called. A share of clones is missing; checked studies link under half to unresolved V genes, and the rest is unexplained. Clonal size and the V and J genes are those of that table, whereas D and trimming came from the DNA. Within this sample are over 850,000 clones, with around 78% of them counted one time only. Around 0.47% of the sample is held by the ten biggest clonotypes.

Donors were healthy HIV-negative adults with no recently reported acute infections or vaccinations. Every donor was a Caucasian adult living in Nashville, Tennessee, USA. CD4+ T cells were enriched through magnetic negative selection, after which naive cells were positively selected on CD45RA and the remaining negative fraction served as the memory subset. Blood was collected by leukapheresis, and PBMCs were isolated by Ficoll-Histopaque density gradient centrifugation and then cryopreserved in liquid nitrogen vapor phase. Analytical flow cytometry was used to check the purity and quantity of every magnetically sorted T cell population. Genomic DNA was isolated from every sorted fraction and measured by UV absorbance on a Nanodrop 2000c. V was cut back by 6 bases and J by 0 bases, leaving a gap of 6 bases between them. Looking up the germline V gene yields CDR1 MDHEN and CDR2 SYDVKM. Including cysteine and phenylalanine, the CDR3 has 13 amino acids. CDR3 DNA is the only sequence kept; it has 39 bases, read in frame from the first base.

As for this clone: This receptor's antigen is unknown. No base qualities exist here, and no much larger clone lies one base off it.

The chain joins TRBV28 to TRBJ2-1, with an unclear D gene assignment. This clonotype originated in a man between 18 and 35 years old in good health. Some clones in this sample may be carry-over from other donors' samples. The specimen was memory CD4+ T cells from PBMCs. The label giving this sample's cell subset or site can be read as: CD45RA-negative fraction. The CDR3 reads CASRISSYNEQFF. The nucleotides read TGTGCCAGCAGAATAAGCTCCTACAATGAGCAGTTCTTC.